This T cell receptor beta chain was observed in a study of pediatric ulcerative colitis (dated by TCRdb to about 2019). Describing the broader study: From under ten newly diagnosed, treatment-naive pediatric ulcerative colitis patients and four non-IBD control children, paired blood and rectal samples were collected.

Notes on this clone: Its antigen is unknown. Nothing much larger sits one base from this clone, and base qualities are not available.

During colonoscopy, one to two pinch biopsies were obtained from the rectum for research purposes. The control children had a colonoscopy because IBD was suspected, but their endoscopy was normal both macroscopically and histologically, and none were diagnosed with IBD within the following year. Rectal biopsies were digested with proteinase K before DNA isolation. The Wizard kit (Promega) was used to extract genomic DNA from blood and intestinal samples. Through the immunoSEQ TRB Survey service, multiplex V and J primers were used to amplify rearranged CDR3 beta regions from genomic DNA. To keep sequencing depth the same across samples, survey-level depth of up to 500,000 reads per sample was applied. Libraries were purified, pooled and sequenced on Illumina technology. The paper's data handling went like this. immunoSEQ online tools were used for productive clonality, sample overlap, pairwise scatters, CDR3 beta length, V/D/J gene usage and productiveness. Alongside Shannon and Simpson indices, calculated diversity was computed as the number of unique rearrangements divided by total templates, multiplied by 100. Z-score normalized data were analyzed by principal component analysis with the R prcomp function and the ggbiplot package. Morisita's index was used to measure clonal overlap between blood and rectum within each subject. TCRdb mirrors the immuneACCESS table, restricted to in-frame sequences. Some clones are absent from its copies; in checked studies, under half trace to an unresolved V gene, and the reason for the others is unknown. D and trimming come from the DNA, and the V and J calls and clone size come from that table. This sample has some 15,000 clones in its table, and nearly 80% of those were observed once. Of the sample, 6% to 9.5% falls within the top ten clones.

Study-wide conclusions, independent of this receptor: Because repertoires came from total lymphocyte DNA, patterns in rare subsets such as regulatory T cells may not be reflected. Features of the rectal repertoire distinguished controls, mild-moderate colitis patients and acute severe colitis patients, and in acute severe colitis rectal diversity was lower because of clonal expansions. Blood-derived T cells may have been included in the rectal pinch biopsies, particularly in patients with overt colitis. For technical reasons, substantially fewer templates were yielded by the blood samples of two patients, and these blood samples were excluded from blood-rectal overlap analysis. Only four individuals were included in the healthy control group, which was small. Two rectal CDR3 clonotypes were found in every ulcerative colitis patient but in no control. Autologous blood-rectal clonal overlap was significantly higher in ulcerative colitis patients than in controls, suggesting increased T cell trafficking to inflamed tissue.

The source is a boy younger than 18 who was a control in a study of pediatric ulcerative colitis. What was sequenced was gut tissue.

This receptor carries the CDR3 CASSPGGGENTEAFF. The nucleotides read TGTGCCAGCAGTCCCGGAGGTGGTGAGAACACTGAAGCTTTCTTT. The sequence links TRBV28 to TRBJ1-1; no confident D gene assignment can be made. From the germline V gene, CDR1 is MDHEN and CDR2 is SYDVKM. Trimming takes 5 bases from V and 1 base from J, and the germline ends sit 14 bases apart. CDR3 length: 15 amino acids, cysteine to phenylalanine. Only the CDR3 portion is preserved as DNA: 45 bases, with reading frame beginning at the first base.